This is a list of T cell receptor beta chains from one sample in a study of blood T cell repertoires in COVID-19. This table comes from immunoSEQ multiplex PCR, and its TCRdb copy is limited to in-frame clones, with some not included. The sample shows 280,000 or so clones, roughly 87% of them seen only once. The sequenced sample was PBMCs or T cells enriched from blood (not recorded which). These receptors were collected from a woman between 40 and 50 years old who had recovered from COVID-19. Each CDR3 is given with its conserved first and last residue. The order of the fields is CDR3 length, V gene, J gene, CDR3 protein.

15	TRBV10-3	TRBJ1-1	CAISDGTGGNTEAFF
12	TRBV27	TRBJ1-2	CASDLPGGGYTF
13	TRBV28	TRBJ2-1	CASSEREWGEQFF
14	TRBV5-4	TRBJ2-7	CASSNRDRGDEQYF
15	TRBV28	TRBJ2-5	CASSFPRQGKETQYF
14	TRBV19	TRBJ2-5	CASSIPLSRETQYF
17	TRBV19	TRBJ2-1	CASSIRVMSGDYNEQFF
15	TRBV6-2/TRBV6-3	TRBJ2-5	CASSYSGLPRETQYF
13	TRBV9	TRBJ2-5	CASSATDQETQYF
12	TRBV25-1	TRBJ2-7	CASSGQLYEQYF
14	TRBV2	TRBJ1-5	CASSATGVVEPQHF
14	TRBV5-1	TRBJ1-4	CASSISLTGEKLFF
11	TRBV2	TRBJ1-5	CASGLNQPQHF
16	TRBV30	TRBJ2-3	CAWSPWTSGSADTQYF
16	TRBV6-7	TRBJ2-4	CASSSGLAGAKNIQYF
13	TRBV6-5	TRBJ2-1	CASSWRTGYEQFF
19	TRBV7-9	TRBJ2-1	CASSPMGLAGGRSYNEQFF
13	TRBV7-9	TRBJ1-2	CASSPVGTYGYTF
15	TRBV19	TRBJ2-7	CASSASGQGSYEQYF
14	TRBV18	TRBJ1-1	CASSLDTLNTEAFF
15	TRBV2	TRBJ1-5	CASLGGQGGGQPQHF
12	TRBV11-3	TRBJ2-4	CASSLSGDIQYF
15	TRBV7-8	TRBJ1-6	CASTPRDLYNSPLHF
16	TRBV5-1	TRBJ1-3	CASSYQTGAEGNTIYF
18	TRBV7-3	TRBJ2-2	CASSLQRTSGSKTGELFF
13	TRBV2	TRBJ1-5	CAVTRDSNQPQHF
19	TRBV7-3	TRBJ2-3	CASSPEFGSGRALTDTQYF
15	TRBV10-1	TRBJ2-5	CASSESKRGQETQYF
15	TRBV10-3	TRBJ1-1	CAISESGGHGTEAFF
16	TRBV7-2	TRBJ2-6	CASSSDGVTGANVLTF
17	TRBV27	TRBJ2-5	CASSPGTSGRAQETQYF
14	TRBV6-5	TRBJ1-3	CASAGQFSGNTIYF
16	TRBV3-1/TRBV3-2	TRBJ2-2	CASRQTSGRDTGELFF
16	TRBV28	TRBJ2-3	CASRPASGQGTDTQYF
15	TRBV7-6	TRBJ1-5	CASSPGLRGNQPQHF
12	TRBV2	TRBJ1-2	CASSDDRVGYTF
13	TRBV2	TRBJ1-1	CASPGGERLEAFF
15	TRBV27	TRBJ2-7	CASSLKASGSYEQYF
15	TRBV5-1	TRBJ2-1	CASIPAPASRNEQFF
16	TRBV28	TRBJ2-5	CASSTLSRGGQETQYF
13	TRBV6-5	TRBJ2-5	CASSQFDAGTQYF
15	TRBV18	TRBJ1-3	CASSPLAGSGNTIYF
15	TRBV6-1	TRBJ2-1	CASSDGRGNQGEQFF
17	TRBV9	TRBJ1-3	CASSVDMAGGGGNTIYF
14	TRBV28	TRBJ1-3	CASSLRFSGNTIYF
11	TRBV6-5	TRBJ1-2	CATSTVYGYTF
15	TRBV19	TRBJ2-7	CASSIAPSGTYEQYF
14	TRBV6-5	TRBJ2-7	CASSQGGSTYEQYF
14	TRBV5-1	TRBJ2-1	CASSSFSTGNEQFF
16	TRBV30	TRBJ2-7	CAWSHGSGRARYEQYF
13	TRBV6-2/TRBV6-3	TRBJ2-3	CASSLAGGITQYF
14	TRBV4-1	TRBJ2-3	CASSPQGVPDTQYF
15	TRBV4-2	TRBJ2-7	CASSQDLAGSYEQYF